The TCR beta chain under discussion was sequenced for a study of blood T cell repertoires in COVID-19. Across the whole study: Sources were T cells, B-cell-depleted T cells, or PBMCs; the material itself was cDNA or gDNA.

In the study's own analysis: Amplifying reference gene primers gave estimates of nucleated cell counts. Only in-frame clones appear in the TCRdb table, and some are missing; sequencing was by immunoSEQ multiplex PCR. That table gives V, J and clone size, and the DNA gave D and trimming. The table lists about 400,000 clones, 88% of them singletons. In terms of age and location, participants ranged from about 18 to 95 years and lived in roughly 22 US areas. Cohort assignment relied on participant-reported clinical history. This clone was observed a single time. Trimming left V 2 bases short and J 6 bases short, with 16 bases between. CDR3 length: 16 amino acids. The germline CDR1 and CDR2 sequences are KGHSH and LQKENI.

The sequence derives from a woman aged 25 to 39 with acute COVID-19. Sequencing input: PBMCs or T cells enriched from blood (not recorded which). The J gene is TRBJ1-4, the V gene TRBV18; tentatively, D is TRBD1 (6 bases). CDR3 loop: CASSPRRRGGDEKLFF. The CDR3 nucleotides are TGTGCCAGCTCACCAAGAAGGCGGGGGGGCGATGAAAAACTGTTTTTT.